This T cell receptor beta chain was identified during a study of CD8 T cells in Susac syndrome. An amount of RNA that ranged from roughly 0.5 to 1 ug was reverse transcribed with random hexamers. In TCRdb, the immunoSEQ multiplex PCR reads were re-called with MiXCR into one record per CDR3 protein. The data hold under 85,000 distinct CDR3 sequences, with 90% to 95% observed a single time. CDR1 is SGHDT and CDR2 is YYEEEE in the germline V gene. This CDR3 comprises 12 residues. Trimming took 4 bases from V and 3 from J, leaving 7 bases between them. The rearrangement links TRBV5-6 to TRBJ1-2; D unclear. The material sequenced was CD8+ T cells from PBMCs. This receptor was obtained from a human donor with multiple sclerosis. The CDR3 sequence: CASSSLDYGYTF. CDR3 DNA sequence: TGTGCCAGCAGCAGTCTCGACTATGGCTACACCTTC. The full variable domain, completed using reference TRBV5-6 and TRBJ1-2, is DAGVTQSPTHLIKTRGQQVTLRCSPKSGHDTVSWYQQALGQGPQFIFQYYEEEERQRGNFPDRFSGHQFPNYSSELNVNALLLGDSALYLCASSSLDYGYTFGSGTRLTVV.